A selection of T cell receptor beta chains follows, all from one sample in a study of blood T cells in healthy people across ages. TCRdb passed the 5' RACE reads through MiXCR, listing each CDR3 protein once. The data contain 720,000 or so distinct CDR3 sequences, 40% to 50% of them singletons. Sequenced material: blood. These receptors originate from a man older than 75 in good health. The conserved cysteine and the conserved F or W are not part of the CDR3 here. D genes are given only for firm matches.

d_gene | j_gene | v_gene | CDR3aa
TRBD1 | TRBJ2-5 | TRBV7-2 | ASSFPRQGRGKETQY
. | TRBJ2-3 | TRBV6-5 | ASSLGRVTTDTQY
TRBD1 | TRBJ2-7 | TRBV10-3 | ATASGQGFYEQY
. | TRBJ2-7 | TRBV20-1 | SAPRQVGTCEQY
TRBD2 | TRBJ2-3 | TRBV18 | ASSGLATDTQY
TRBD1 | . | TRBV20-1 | SASDRDYEQY
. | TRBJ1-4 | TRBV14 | ASSRSRPGILF
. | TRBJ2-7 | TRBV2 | ASHRVYEQY
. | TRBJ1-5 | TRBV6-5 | ASSKLGGGGNQPQH
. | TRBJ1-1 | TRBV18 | ASSPKGGGNTEAF
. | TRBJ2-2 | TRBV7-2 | ASSLALGQNTGELF
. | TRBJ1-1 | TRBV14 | ASSQYGTMNTEAF
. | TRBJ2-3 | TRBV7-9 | ASRPRAGADTQY
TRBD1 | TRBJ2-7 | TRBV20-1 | SASEGALYYEQY
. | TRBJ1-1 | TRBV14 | ASSQRRTTEAF
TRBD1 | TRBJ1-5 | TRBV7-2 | ASSRNPGQGMPQH
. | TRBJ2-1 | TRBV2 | ASSTSIRNEQF
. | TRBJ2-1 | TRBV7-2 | ASSLDSGRLLDEQF
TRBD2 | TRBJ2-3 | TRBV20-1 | SAVPQRESADMQY
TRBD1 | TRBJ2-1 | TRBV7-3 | ASSYDRANEQF
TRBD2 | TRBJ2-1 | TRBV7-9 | ASSAVAGGYNEQF
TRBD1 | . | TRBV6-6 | ASSYGGQGGIQY
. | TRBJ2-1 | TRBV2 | ASKAGNLFNEQF
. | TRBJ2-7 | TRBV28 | ASMSSYEQY
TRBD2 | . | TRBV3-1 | ASRTWGGEQY
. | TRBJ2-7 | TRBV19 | ASRARRDSYEQY
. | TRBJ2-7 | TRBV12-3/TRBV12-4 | ASSLAPRAGYEQY
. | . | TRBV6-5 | ASSYAPSITAEQY
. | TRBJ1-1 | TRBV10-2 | ASTMIRGGADTEAF
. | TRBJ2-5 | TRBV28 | ASSLPRGLETQY
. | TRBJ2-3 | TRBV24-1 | ATSDGSKDTQY
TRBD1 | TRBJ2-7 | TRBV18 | ASSPLANNRDRGYNEQY
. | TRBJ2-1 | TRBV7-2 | ASSFQRGPYNEQF
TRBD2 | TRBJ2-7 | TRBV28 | ASSPRTSGGGAYEQY
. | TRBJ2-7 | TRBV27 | ASSHYEQY
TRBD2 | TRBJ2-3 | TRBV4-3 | ASSSNPGLAGEDTQY